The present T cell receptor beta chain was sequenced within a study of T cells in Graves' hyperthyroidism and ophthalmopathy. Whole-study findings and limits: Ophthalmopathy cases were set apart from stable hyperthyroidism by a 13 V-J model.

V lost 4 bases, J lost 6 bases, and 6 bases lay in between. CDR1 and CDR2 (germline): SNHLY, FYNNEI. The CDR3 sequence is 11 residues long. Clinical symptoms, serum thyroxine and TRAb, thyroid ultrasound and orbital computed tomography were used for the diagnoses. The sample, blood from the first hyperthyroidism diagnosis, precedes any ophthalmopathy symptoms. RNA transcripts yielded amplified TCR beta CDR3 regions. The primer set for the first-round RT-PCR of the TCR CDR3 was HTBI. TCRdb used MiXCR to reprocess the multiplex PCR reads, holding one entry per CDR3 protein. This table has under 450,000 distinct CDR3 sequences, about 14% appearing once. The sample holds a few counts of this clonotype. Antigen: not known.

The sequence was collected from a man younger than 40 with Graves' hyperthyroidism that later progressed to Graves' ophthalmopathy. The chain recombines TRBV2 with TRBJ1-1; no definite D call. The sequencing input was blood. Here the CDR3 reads CASSGGSEAFF. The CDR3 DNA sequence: TGTGCCAGCAGTGGGGGATCTGAAGCTTTCTTT.